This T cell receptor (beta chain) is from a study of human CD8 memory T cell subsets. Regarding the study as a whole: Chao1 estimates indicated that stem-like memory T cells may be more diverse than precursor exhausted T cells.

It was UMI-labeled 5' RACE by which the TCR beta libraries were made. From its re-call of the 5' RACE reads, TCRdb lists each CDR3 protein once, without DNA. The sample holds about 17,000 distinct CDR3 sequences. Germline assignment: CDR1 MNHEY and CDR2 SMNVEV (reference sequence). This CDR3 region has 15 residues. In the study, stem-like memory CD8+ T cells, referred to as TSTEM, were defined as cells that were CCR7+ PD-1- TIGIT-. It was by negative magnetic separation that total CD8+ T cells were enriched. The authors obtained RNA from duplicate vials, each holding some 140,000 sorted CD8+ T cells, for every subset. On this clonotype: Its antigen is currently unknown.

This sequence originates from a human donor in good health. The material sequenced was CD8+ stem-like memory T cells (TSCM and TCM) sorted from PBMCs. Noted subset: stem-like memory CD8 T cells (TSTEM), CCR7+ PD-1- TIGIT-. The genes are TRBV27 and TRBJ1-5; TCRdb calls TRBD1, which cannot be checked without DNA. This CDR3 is CASSLSGGSNQPQHF.